This note documents a single T cell receptor (beta chain) sequence. Its target is unknown. This sample was included in a study of blood T cells in healthy people across ages. Regarding the study as a whole: Percentage of naive T cells showed a strong correlation with TCR beta diversity.

V dropped 3 bases and J dropped 1; count of bases not matched to a gene: 11. This CDR3 is built from 17 residues. Per germline, CDR1 SGHRS and CDR2 YFSETQ. The use of a sample-barcoded 5' primer and a J-beta primer mix characterized a second PCR of roughly 6 to 12 cycles. Researchers report that a template-switch adaptor with 12 random nucleotides tagged each cDNA molecule. TCRdb recomputed calls from the 5' RACE reads with MiXCR, one row per CDR3 protein. Counted here are about 720,000 distinct CDR3 sequences, approximately 25% occurring once; the ten biggest clones make up 3% to 4.5%. These records were also assigned to another study, of T cells of mothers and their children. That work states: Donation involved three healthy Caucasian mothers and the six children that they had.

The gene calls are TRBV5-1 and TRBJ1-1; 8 nucleotides align to TRBD1. The specimen was blood. The sequence was collected from a boy younger than 18 in good health. The CDR3 protein is CASSSNPGGGGNTEAFF. CDR3 bases: TGCGCCAGCAGCTCTAATCCAGGGGGCGGAGGGAACACTGAAGCTTTCTTT.